In its sample, the clone carrying this T cell receptor beta chain was seen many times. The antigen is undetermined. These data belong to a study of response to subunit inactivated influenza vaccine. TCRdb re-derived calls from the RT-PCR reads in MiXCR, one entry per CDR3 protein. This table holds roughly 700,000 distinct CDR3 sequences, 15% to 19% found once. The CDR3 covers 13 residues. V was shortened by 0 bases and J by 5 bases, with 8 bases between the two germline ends. The germline V gene has CDR1 SGHKS and CDR2 YYEKEE (reference sequence). Study-wide results and caveats: It was the authors' suggestion that each seasonal influenza vaccination recruits few new T cells.

The sequence was obtained from a man aged 45 to 65 who received an inactivated influenza vaccine. The sample here was PBMCs from blood, taken roughly 12 days after vaccination. V usage is TRBV5-5 and J usage is TRBJ2-5; no clear D gene. The CDR3 loop is CASSLVGYETQYF. The DNA for the CDR3 is TGTGCCAGCAGCTTGGTGGGGTACGAGACCCAGTACTTC.